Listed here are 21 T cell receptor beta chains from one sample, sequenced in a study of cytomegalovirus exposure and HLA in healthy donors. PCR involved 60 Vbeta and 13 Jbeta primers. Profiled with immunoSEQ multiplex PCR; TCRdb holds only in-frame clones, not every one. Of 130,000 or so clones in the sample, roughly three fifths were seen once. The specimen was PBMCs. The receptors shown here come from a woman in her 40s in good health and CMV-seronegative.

CDR3 region: CAIGDSNEQFF. In DNA, the CDR3 is TGTGCCATCGGGGACTCAAATGAGCAGTTCTTC. The rearrangement links TRBV10-3 to TRBJ2-1; D perhaps matches TRBD2 (6 bases). The length of the CDR3 is 11 residues. Looked up from germline, CDR1 is ENHRY and CDR2 is SYGVKD. V lost 8 bases to trimming and J lost 7 bases, with 9 bases between them.

CDR3 bases: TGTGCCAGCAGTAGCGGGGGCAGGACAGATACGCAGTATTTT. Protein product: CASSSGGRTDTQYF. This chain links TRBV6-5 with TRBJ2-3; 8 nucleotides line up with TRBD2. The CDR3 spans 14 residues. Germline V gene lookup returns CDR1 MNHEY and CDR2 SVGAGI. V was clipped by 5 bases and J by 3 bases; unmatched bases: 4.

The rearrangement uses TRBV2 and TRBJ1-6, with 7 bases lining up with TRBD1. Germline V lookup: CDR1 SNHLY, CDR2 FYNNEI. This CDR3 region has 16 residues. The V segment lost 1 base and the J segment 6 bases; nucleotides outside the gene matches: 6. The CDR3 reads CASSEEGGQGNSPLHF. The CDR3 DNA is TGTGCCAGCAGTGAAGAAGGGGGCCAGGGTAATTCACCCCTCCACTTT.

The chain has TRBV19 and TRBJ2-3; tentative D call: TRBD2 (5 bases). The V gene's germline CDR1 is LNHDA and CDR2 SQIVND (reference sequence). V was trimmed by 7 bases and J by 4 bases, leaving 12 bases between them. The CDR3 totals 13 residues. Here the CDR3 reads CASMSLGADTQYF. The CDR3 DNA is TGTGCCAGTATGAGTCTCGGGGCAGATACGCAGTATTTT.

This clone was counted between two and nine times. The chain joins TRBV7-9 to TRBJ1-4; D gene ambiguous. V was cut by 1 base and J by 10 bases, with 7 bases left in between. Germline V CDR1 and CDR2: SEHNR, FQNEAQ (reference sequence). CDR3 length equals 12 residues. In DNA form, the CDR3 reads TGTGCCAGCAGCTTAGGGAGTGGAAAACTGTTTTTT. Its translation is CASSLGSGKLFF.

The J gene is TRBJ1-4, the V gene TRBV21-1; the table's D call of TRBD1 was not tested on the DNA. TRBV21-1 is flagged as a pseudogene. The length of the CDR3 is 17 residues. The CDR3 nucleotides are TGTGCCAGCAGCAAAGCCCTTTCGACAGGGCGTGGGGAAAAACTGTTTTTT. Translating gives CASSKALSTGRGEKLFF.

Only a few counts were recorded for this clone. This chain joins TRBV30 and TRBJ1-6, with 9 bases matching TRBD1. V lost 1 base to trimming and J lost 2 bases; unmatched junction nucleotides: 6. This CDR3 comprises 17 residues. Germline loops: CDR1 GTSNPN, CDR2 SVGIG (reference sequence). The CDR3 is CAWSDRGRTTYNSPLHF. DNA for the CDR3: TGTGCCTGGAGTGACAGGGGGCGCACCACCTATAATTCACCCCTCCACTTT.

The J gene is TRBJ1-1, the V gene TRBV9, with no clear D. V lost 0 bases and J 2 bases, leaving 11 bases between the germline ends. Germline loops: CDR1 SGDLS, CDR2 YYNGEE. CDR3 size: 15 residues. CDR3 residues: CASSVVVDYNTEAFF. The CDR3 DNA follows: TGTGCCAGCAGCGTAGTAGTAGATTATAACACTGAAGCTTTCTTT. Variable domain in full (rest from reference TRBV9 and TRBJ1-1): DSGVTQTPKHLITATGQRVTLRCSPRSGDLSVYWYQQSLDQGLQFLIQYYNGEERAKGNILERFSAQQFPDLHSELNLSSLELGDSALYFCASSVVVDYNTEAFFGQGTRLTVV.

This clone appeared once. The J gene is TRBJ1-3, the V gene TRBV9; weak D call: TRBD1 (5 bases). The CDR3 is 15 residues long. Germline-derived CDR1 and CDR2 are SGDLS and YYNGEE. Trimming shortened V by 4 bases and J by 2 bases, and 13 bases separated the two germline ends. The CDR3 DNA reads TGTGCCAGCAGCACCTCAAGGGGCCCTGGAAACACCATATATTTT. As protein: CASSTSRGPGNTIYF.

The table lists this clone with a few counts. CDR3 region: CASSQEVTGGNSPLHF. CDR3 DNA: TGCGCCAGCAGCCAAGAAGTAACAGGGGGGAATTCACCCCTCCACTTT. This chain connects TRBV4-3 to TRBJ1-6; 8 bases map to TRBD1. CDR3 length: 16 amino acids. Germline V gives CDR1 LGHNA, CDR2 YSLEER. The V and J ends lost 0 bases and 7 bases, in that order; junction bases with no gene match: 5.

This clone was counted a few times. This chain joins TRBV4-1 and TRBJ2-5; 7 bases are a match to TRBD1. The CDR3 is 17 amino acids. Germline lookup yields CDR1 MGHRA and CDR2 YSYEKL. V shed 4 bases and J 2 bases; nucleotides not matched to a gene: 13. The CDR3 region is CASSRGVRDSYQETQYF. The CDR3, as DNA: TGCGCCAGCAGCCGGGGAGTTCGGGACAGCTATCAAGAGACCCAGTACTTC.

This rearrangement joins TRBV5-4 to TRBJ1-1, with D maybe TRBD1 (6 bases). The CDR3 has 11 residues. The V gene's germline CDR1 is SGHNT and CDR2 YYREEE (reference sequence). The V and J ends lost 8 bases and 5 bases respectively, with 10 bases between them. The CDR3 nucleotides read TGTGCCAGTATTCAGGGGACTGAAGCTTTCTTT. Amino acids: CASIQGTEAFF.

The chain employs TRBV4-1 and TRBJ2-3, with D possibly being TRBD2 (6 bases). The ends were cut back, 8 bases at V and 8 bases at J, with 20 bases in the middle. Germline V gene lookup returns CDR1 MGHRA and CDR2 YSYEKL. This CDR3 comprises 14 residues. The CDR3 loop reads CASRMTRSKATQYF. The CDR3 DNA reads TGCGCCAGCCGGATGACTAGGTCTAAGGCTACGCAGTATTTT.

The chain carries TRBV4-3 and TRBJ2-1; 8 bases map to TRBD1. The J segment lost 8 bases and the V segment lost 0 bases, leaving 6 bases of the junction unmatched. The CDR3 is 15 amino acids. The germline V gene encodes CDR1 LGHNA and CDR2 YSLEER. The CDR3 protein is CASSQDPGQGDEQFF. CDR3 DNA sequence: TGCGCCAGCAGCCAAGATCCCGGACAGGGCGATGAGCAGTTCTTC.

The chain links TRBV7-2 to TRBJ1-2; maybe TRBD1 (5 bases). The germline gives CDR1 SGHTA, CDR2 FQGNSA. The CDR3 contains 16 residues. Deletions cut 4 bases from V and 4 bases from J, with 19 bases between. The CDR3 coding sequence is TGTGCCAGCAGCTCCGGCCCAGGGTCAGCCGTCTATGGCTACACCTTC. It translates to CASSSGPGSAVYGYTF. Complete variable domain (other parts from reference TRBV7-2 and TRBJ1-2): GAGVSQSPSNKVTEKGKDVELRCDPISGHTALYWYRQSLGQGLEFLIYFQGNSAPDKSGLPSDRFSAERTGGSVSTLTIQRTQQEDSAVYLCASSSGPGSAVYGYTFGSGTRLTVV.

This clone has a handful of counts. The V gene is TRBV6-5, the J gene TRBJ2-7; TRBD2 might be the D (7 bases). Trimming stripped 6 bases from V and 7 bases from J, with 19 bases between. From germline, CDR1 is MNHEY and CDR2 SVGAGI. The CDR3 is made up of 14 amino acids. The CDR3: CASREGGARVEQYF. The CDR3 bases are TGTGCCAGCAGGGAGGGGGGGGCCCGCGTGGAGCAGTACTTC.

The CDR3 reads CAWGGQPQHF. CDR3 in DNA: TGTGCCTGGGGGGGTCAGCCCCAGCATTTT. The chain carries TRBV5-4 and TRBJ1-5; D may be TRBD1 (5 bases). Trimming left V 10 bases short and J 6 bases short, with 8 bases between. Looked up from germline, CDR1 is SGHNT and CDR2 is YYREEE (reference sequence). The CDR3 extends over 10 amino acids.

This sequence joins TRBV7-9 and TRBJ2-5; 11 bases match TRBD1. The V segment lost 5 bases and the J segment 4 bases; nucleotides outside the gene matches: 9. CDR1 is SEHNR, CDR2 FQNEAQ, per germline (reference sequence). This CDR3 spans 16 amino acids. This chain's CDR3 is CASSLGQGAFGETQYF. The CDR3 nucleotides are TGTGCCAGCAGCCTAGGACAGGGGGCATTTGGAGAGACCCAGTACTTC.

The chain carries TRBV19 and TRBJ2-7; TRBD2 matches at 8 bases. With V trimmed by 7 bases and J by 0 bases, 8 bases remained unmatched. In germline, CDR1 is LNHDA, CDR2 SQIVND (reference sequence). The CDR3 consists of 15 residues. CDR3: CASKLSGASSYEQYF. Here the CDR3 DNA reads TGTGCCAGTAAACTTAGCGGGGCGAGCTCCTACGAGCAGTACTTC.

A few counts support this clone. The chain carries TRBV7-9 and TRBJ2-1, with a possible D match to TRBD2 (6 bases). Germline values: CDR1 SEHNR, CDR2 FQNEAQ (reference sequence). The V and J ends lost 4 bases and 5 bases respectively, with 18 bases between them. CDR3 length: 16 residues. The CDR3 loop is CASSSIAGGRNNEQFF. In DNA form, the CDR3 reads TGTGCCAGCAGCTCGATTGCCGGGGGTCGGAACAATGAGCAGTTCTTC.

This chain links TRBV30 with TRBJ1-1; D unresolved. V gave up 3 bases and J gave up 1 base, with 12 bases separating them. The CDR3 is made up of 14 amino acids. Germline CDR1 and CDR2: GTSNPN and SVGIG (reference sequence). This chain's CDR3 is CAWSAGVRNTEAFF. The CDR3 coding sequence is TGTGCCTGGAGCGCGGGTGTCAGGAACACTGAAGCTTTCTTT.